One T cell receptor beta chain is described in this entry. The data belong to a study of T cell changes during pregnancy in multiple sclerosis. Sequencing was performed with immunoSEQ multiplex PCR; in TCRdb, only in-frame clones are kept and a portion is missing. The sample includes roughly 60,000 clones, about 91% of them seen just once. CDR1 and CDR2 from the germline V gene are SGHTA and FQGNSA. This CDR3 contains 16 residues. Trimming took 0 bases from V and 5 from J; bases not matched to a gene: 9. This TCR came from a female donor with multiple sclerosis, enrolled in a pregnancy study. The sample was peripheral blood, taken before pregnancy. The chain links TRBV7-2 to TRBJ2-5, with TRBD2 matching 7 bases. Here the CDR3 DNA reads TGTGCCAGCAGCTTAGCGCTGGGGGGGGGAGAGGAGACCCAGTACTTC. It codes for CASSLALGGGEETQYF.